This entry lists 2 T cell receptor beta chains sequenced from one sample in a study of radiotherapy plus CTLA-4 blockade in lung cancer. Data came from immunoSEQ multiplex PCR; TCRdb stores just in-frame clones and leaves some out. The sample consists of roughly 55,000 clones, approximately 67% of them appearing once. Here the sequenced sample was peripheral blood, taken from a patient treated with radiotherapy plus ipilimumab. The receptors were sampled from a human donor with non-small cell lung cancer whose response to radiotherapy plus ipilimumab could not be evaluated.

The CDR3 sequence: CASSLFRTGDWNEKLFF. CDR3 nucleotide sequence: TGTGCCAGCAGCTTATTTCGGACAGGGGATTGGAATGAAAAACTGTTTTTT. The chain links TRBV7-9 to TRBJ1-4, with 9 bases identical to TRBD1. From germline, CDR1 is SEHNR and CDR2 FQNEAQ (reference sequence). This CDR3 is 17 amino acids long. The V and J ends lost 2 bases and 5 bases, in that order; junction bases with no gene match: 9.

The CDR3 coding sequence is TGTGCCAGTAGTAAAGGGCAGGGGTGGATCACTGAAGCTTTCTTT. Its protein is CASSKGQGWITEAFF. This chain connects TRBV19 to TRBJ1-1; D perhaps matches TRBD1 (6 bases). Germline CDR1 LNHDA, CDR2 SQIVND (reference sequence). Between the trimmed V and J ends, which lost 4 bases and 4 bases, there was a span of 16 bases. This CDR3 comprises 15 residues.